A selection of T cell receptor beta chains follows, all from one sample in a study of T-cell memory formation after mild COVID-19. TCRdb reprocessed the 5' RACE reads via MiXCR and lists one record per CDR3 protein. Here the sample spans 300,000 to 400,000 distinct CDR3 sequences, around 27% being singletons. What was sequenced was PBMCs or a T cell subset sorted from them (not recorded which). The receptors were sampled from an adult woman who had mild COVID-19 (a few samples of this study predate the infection). Cell type and time point are not known. Both conserved end residues are trimmed from each CDR3. A D gene is named only where the DNA matches it firmly.

v_call	d_call	cdr3_aa
TRBV7-9	TRBD1	ASSFPGQGGNGGYT
TRBV5-1	TRBD2	ASATTSGGNNEQF
TRBV4-1	.	ASSQAGRGRYEQY
TRBV6-5	.	ASSYVRKANEKLF
TRBV3-1	.	ASSQVPGVTEAF
TRBV20-1	TRBD2	SAPSGTSWYEQY
TRBV19	.	ASSISGTSNQPQH
TRBV7-8	.	AKRSGSKETQY
TRBV5-1	TRBD2	ASSSGSSYEQY
TRBV3-1	TRBD2	ASSQVRTWAGDDNEQF
TRBV7-8	TRBD1	ASSSRTGNSNTEAF
TRBV5-4	.	ASTLVQGSYGYT
TRBV7-2	TRBD1	ASTGTDLYEQY
TRBV5-1	.	ASSGGRDMNTEAF
TRBV12-3/TRBV12-4	.	ASSLRSGNTIY
TRBV14	TRBD1	ASSLTRQGASYEQY
TRBV28	.	ASSRGFYNEQF
TRBV10-3	TRBD2	AISDRGLAGVYEQY
TRBV7-9	.	ASSSGGGANTEAF
TRBV6-2/TRBV6-3	.	ASSYSKDFPYNEQF
TRBV24-1	.	ATSDLHGTGRAGELF
TRBV19	.	ASSSLQPNTDTQY
TRBV12-3/TRBV12-4	TRBD2	ASSFLWTSGRHEQY
TRBV20-1	TRBD1	SASTAPGQVVSQH
TRBV7-8	.	ASSFETGIKAF
TRBV5-1	.	ASSLTANTEAF
TRBV6-2/TRBV6-3	.	STGQTNSNQPQH
TRBV29-1	.	SVEHNYGYT
TRBV10-3	TRBD1	AISPDRDTEAF
TRBV10-3	.	AISWDTDTQY
TRBV25-1	TRBD2	ASSDWASGIVPTSGANVLT
TRBV20-1	.	SARRDLEGATQY
TRBV4-1	.	ASSQDWGGPQH
TRBV9	TRBD2	ASSVVLAGLNEQF
TRBV5-4	TRBD1	ASSSDRVGADTQY
TRBV5-1	.	ASSLVLNEKLF
TRBV4-1	.	ASSQGLGGMGY
TRBV10-3	.	AISDGGPDTEAF
TRBV5-4	.	ASSRQQVNTEAF
TRBV6-5	TRBD1	ASSWAPTGDWDYGYT
TRBV30	.	AWSTGSLYNSPLH
TRBV3-1	TRBD1	ASSQGTGPRGEQY
TRBV20-1	.	SATFSTDTQY
TRBV20-1	.	SAGDRVSHRSPLH
TRBV6-6	.	ASSSHGSGQETQY
TRBV20-1	.	SARGTGYLGEKLF
TRBV9	TRBD2	ASSSSAGGARTDTQY
TRBV12-3/TRBV12-4	.	ASSLWQSDTGELF
TRBV7-8	.	ASQGSSYNEQF
TRBV20-1	TRBD2	SARGTSGSGETQY
TRBV7-2	.	ASSLVQRIADTQY